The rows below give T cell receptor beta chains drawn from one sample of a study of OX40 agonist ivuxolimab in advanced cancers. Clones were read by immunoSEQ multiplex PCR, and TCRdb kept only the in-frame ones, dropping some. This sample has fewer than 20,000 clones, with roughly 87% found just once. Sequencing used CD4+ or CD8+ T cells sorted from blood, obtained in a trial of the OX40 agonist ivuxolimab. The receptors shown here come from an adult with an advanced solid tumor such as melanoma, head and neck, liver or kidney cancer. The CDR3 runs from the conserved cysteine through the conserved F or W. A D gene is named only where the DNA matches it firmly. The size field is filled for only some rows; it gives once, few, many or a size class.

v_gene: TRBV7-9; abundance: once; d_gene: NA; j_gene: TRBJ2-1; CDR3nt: TGTGCCAGCAGCCCAAGTAAGAGTGAGCAGTTCTTC; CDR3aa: CASSPSKSEQFF
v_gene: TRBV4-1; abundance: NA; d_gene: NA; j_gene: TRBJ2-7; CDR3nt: TGCGCCAGCAGCCAAGACCCCGGGAAGGGTTACGAGCAGTACTTC; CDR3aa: CASSQDPGKGYEQYF
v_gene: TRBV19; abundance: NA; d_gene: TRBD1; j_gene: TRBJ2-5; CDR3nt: TGTGCCAGTAGCGAAGACAGGGAATTGGAGACCCAGTACTTC; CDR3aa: CASSEDRELETQYF
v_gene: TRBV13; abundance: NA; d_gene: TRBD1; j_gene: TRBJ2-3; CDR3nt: TGTGCCAGCAGCCCTGGGACAGGGGGCCCAGATACGCAGTATTTT; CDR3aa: CASSPGTGGPDTQYF
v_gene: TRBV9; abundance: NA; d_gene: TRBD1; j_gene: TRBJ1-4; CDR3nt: TGTGCCAGCAGCCGGACAGGGACGGGGGAAAAACTGTTTTTT; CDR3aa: CASSRTGTGEKLFF
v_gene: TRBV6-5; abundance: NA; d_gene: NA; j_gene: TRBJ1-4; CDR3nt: TGTGCCAGCAGTCAAGGAGGGGGTGTTAATGAAAAACTGTTTTTT; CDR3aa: CASSQGGGVNEKLFF
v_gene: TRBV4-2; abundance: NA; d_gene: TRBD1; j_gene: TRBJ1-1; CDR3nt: TGTGCCAGCAGCACACGACAGGGACTTAACACTGAAGCTTTCTTT; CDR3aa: CASSTRQGLNTEAFF
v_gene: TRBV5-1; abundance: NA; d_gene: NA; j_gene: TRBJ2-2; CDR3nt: TGCGCCAGCAGAGTAGTGAGCGCTAACACCGGGGAGCTGTTTTTT; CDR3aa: CASRVVSANTGELFF
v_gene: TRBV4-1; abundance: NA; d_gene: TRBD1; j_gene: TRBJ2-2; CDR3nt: TGCGCCAGCACTACAGGGGGGAACACCGGGGAGCTGTTTTTT; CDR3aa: CASTTGGNTGELFF
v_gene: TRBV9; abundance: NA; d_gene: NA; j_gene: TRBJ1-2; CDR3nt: TGTGCCAGCAGCGTAGAACAGGCAAGAGATGGCTACACCTTC; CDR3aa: CASSVEQARDGYTF
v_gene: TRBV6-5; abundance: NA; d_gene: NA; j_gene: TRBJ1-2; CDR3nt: TGTGCCAGCAGTTACTCTCACAACAGCGGCTACACCTTC; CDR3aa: CASSYSHNSGYTF
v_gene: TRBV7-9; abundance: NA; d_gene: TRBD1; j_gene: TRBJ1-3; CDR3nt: TGTGCCAGCAGCCCCACACCAGGGGGCTCTGGAAACACCATATATTTT; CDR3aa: CASSPTPGGSGNTIYF
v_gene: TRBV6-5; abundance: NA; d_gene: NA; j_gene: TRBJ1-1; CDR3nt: TGTGCCAGTGGCATTGGGGGCACTGAAGCTTTCTTT; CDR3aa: CASGIGGTEAFF
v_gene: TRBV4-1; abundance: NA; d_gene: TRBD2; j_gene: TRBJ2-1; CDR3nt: TGCGCCAGCAGCCAAGATCCGGGGGGGGTACCCAATGAGCAGTTCTTC; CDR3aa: CASSQDPGGVPNEQFF
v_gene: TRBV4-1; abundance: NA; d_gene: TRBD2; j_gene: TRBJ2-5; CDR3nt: TGCGCCAGCAGCCAAGAAAAGGGGACTAAACAAGAGACCCAGTACTTC; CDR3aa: CASSQEKGTKQETQYF
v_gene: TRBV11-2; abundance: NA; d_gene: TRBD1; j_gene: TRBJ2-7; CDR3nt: TGTGCCAGCAGCTTCGGACACGACAGGGCCTACGAGCAGTACTTC; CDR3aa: CASSFGHDRAYEQYF
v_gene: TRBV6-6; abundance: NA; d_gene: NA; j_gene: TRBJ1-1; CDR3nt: TGTGCCAGCAGTTACATGACGAACACTGAAGCTTTCTTT; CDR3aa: CASSYMTNTEAFF
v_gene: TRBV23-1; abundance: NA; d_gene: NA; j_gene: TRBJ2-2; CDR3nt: TGCGCCAGCAGTCGCCCCCATAATCAGGGAATCTCTAACACCGGGGAGCTGTTTTTT; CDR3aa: CASSRPHNQGISNTGELFF
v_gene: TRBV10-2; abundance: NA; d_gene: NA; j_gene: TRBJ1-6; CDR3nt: TGCGCCAGCAGGACGGATTCACCCCTCCACTTT; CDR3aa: CASRTDSPLHF
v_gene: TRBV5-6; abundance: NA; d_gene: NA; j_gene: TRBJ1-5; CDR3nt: TGTGCCAGCAGCCGCATGGGTGGGGTAGGATTAGCCAATCAGCCCCAGCATTTT; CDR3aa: CASSRMGGVGLANQPQHF
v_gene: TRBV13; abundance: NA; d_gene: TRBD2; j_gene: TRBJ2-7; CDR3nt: TGTGCCAGCAGCGCGGGACTAGCGGGGGGCGCCCTCTACGAGCAGTACTTC; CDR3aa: CASSAGLAGGALYEQYF
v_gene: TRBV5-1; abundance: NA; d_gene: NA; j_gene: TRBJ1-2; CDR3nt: TGCGCCAGCAGCTTGGACTTGTCCGGCGAACCAAAGCGTCTTATCGACTATGGCTACACCTTC; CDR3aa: CASSLDLSGEPKRLIDYGYTF
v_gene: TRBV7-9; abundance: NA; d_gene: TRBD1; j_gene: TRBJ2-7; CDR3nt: TGTGCCAGCAGCCCTGACAGGGCGTACGAGCAGTACTTC; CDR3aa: CASSPDRAYEQYF
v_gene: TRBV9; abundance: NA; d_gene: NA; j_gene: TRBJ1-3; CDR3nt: TGTGCCAGCAGCGCCCAAGGGGCCGGAAACACCATATATTTT; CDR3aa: CASSAQGAGNTIYF
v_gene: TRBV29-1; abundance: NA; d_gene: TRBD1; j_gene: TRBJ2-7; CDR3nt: TGCAGCGTTGAACGGGACAGGGGTTTCGCCGAGCAGTACTTC; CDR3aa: CSVERDRGFAEQYF
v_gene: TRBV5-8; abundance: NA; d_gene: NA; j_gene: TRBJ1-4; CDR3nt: TGTGCCAGCAGCTTGTTTTACGGACAGCGAAATGAAAAACTGTTTTTT; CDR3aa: CASSLFYGQRNEKLFF
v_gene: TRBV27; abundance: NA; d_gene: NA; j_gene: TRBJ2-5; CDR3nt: TGTGCCAGCAGTTACCTATCCGGGGACCAGTACTTC; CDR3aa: CASSYLSGDQYF
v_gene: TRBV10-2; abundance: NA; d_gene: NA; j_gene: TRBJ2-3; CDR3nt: TGCGCCAGCTTCCCGAGGTTGGGGGGAACAGATACGCAGTATTTT; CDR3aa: CASFPRLGGTDTQYF